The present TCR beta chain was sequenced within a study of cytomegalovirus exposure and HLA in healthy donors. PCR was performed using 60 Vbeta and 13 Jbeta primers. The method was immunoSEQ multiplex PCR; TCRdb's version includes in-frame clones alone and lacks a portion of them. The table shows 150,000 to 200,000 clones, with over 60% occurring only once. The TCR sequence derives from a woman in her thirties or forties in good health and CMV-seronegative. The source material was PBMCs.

CDR3 loop: CASSLYSGRAVGELFF. In nucleotides, the CDR3 is TGTGCCAGCAGCTTGTATAGCGGGAGGGCCGTCGGGGAGCTGTTTTTT. The J gene is TRBJ2-2, the V gene TRBV5-6; 11 nucleotides align to TRBD2. Germline lookup yields CDR1 SGHDT and CDR2 YYEEEE. V dropped 1 base and J dropped 7; count of bases not matched to a gene: 6. CDR3 size: 16 residues.